The 5 T cell receptor beta chains listed next were all sequenced from one sample in a study of PD-L1 blockade in urothelial cancer (TCRdb year 2017). Libraries were constructed by the immunoSEQ multiplex PCR assay. TCRdb obtained this table from immuneACCESS and retained in-frame rearrangements with V and J assigned. These tables miss some clones; where compared with another copy, unresolved V genes account for less than half of the shortfall, and the remainder is unexplained. Recorded for this sample are 35,000 to 45,000 clones; 91% of them occurred a single time. Together, the top ten hold 10% to 12% of the sample. In the paper's terms, the time point label means: pretreatment peripheral blood. The sample was PBMCs, taken around atezolizumab (anti-PD-L1) treatment. The receptor set was obtained from a woman aged 60 to 75 with urothelial cancer.

The chain joins TRBV19 to TRBJ1-3; no firm D call. Trimming left V 7 bases short and J 2 bases short, with 9 bases between. The CDR3 has 13 amino acids. CDR1 and CDR2 (germline): LNHDA, SQIVND (reference sequence). In nucleotides, the CDR3 is TGTGCCAGTACAAGAGGCGCTGGAAACACCATATATTTT. It specifies CASTRGAGNTIYF.

The DNA of the CDR3 is TGTGCCAGCAGACCTACTAGCGGGAGAAGCGAGCAGTACTTC. Residues: CASRPTSGRSEQYF. The genes are TRBV2 and TRBJ2-7; 11 nucleotides agree with TRBD2. The ends lost 6 bases at V and 6 bases at J; junction bases unmatched: 7. The CDR3 spans 14 residues. Germline CDR1 SNHLY, CDR2 FYNNEI.

This chain joins TRBV7-7 and TRBJ2-3; 12 nucleotides align to TRBD2. This CDR3 is 15 amino acids long. The junction had 3 bases not matched to a gene; V was cut back by 5 bases and J by 3 bases. Looked up from germline, CDR1 is SSHAT and CDR2 is FNYEAQ (reference sequence). The CDR3 protein is CASSPSGRATDTQYF. The CDR3 coding sequence is TGTGCCAGCAGCCCTAGCGGGAGGGCAACAGATACGCAGTATTTT.

The V call is TRBV30, the J call TRBJ1-2; 7 nucleotides match TRBD1. There are 15 residues in the CDR3. The germline V gene has CDR1 GTSNPN and CDR2 SVGIG (reference sequence). The V and J ends lost 5 bases and 2 bases, in that order; junction bases with no gene match: 11. CDR3 sequence: CAWDRATLLNYGYTF. As DNA, the CDR3 is TGTGCCTGGGACAGGGCCACCCTTCTAAACTATGGCTACACCTTC.

A single count supports this clone. V and J are TRBV18 and TRBJ1-1; 8 bases are shared with TRBD1. The trim removed 5 bases at V and 1 base at J, leaving 3 bases unmatched. Germline V gene data show CDR1 as KGHSH and CDR2 as LQKENI. The length of the CDR3 is 14 residues. CDR3 DNA: TGTGCCAGCTCATCCGGGACAGGGAACACTGAAGCTTTCTTT. Its protein is CASSSGTGNTEAFF.